This paragraph reports one TCR beta chain. The data are from a study of memory CD4+ T cells and cytomegalovirus serostatus. Across the whole study: Donors were healthy Belgian adults, 8 to 10 CMV seropositive and 20 to 25 seronegative.

Profiling relied on immunoSEQ multiplex PCR, and the TCRdb table lists in-frame clones only, not all of them. The data hold about 82,000 clones, with around 80% observed a single time. The sort gate was single viable CD3+CD4+CD8-CD45RO+ cells for memory CD4+ T cells. This CDR3 has 15 residues. The germline V gene has CDR1 SGHNT and CDR2 YYREEE (reference sequence). Trimming removed 2 bases from V and 0 bases from J, with 12 bases in between. The specimen was memory CD4+ T cells from blood. The chain couples TRBV5-4 to TRBJ2-7; D might be TRBD1 or TRBD2, each matching 5 bases. This TCR came from an adult in good health and CMV-seronegative. In nucleotides, the CDR3 is TGTGCCAGCAGCTTTGACCCGGGACCCTCCTACGAGCAGTACTTC. It encodes CASSFDPGPSYEQYF. Filled out from reference TRBV5-4 and TRBJ2-7, the complete variable domain reads ETGVTQSPTHLIKTRGQQVTLRCSSQSGHNTVSWYQQALGQGPQFIFQYYREEENGRGNFPPRFSGLQFPNYSSELNVNALELDDSALYLCASSFDPGPSYEQYFGPGTRLTVT.